This TCR beta chain derives from a study of cytomegalovirus exposure and HLA in healthy donors. Primers included in the PCR were 60 Vbeta and 13 Jbeta primers. Assay used: immunoSEQ multiplex PCR; TCRdb lists only in-frame clones, some missing. The data hold approximately 70,000 clones, with around 70% observed a single time. The CDR3 length is 14 residues. The V end was cut by 5 bases, the J end by 4 bases, with 14 bases between. Germline CDR1 SGHVS, CDR2 FQNEAQ. The TCR sequence derives from a man aged 35 to 55 in good health and CMV-seropositive. This rearrangement joins TRBV7-8 to TRBJ2-5, with D perhaps TRBD2 (7 bases). The sequenced sample was PBMCs. For the CDR3, the DNA is TGTGCCAGCAGCCCTAGGGGGGGCCCAGAGACCCAGTACTTC. Amino acids: CASSPRGGPETQYF.